This T cell receptor (beta chain) was found in a study of human T cells and chemical hapten exposure. The overall study: Donors were sensitized with 2% DPC on the upper inner arm. Study-level findings and limits: There was no change with DPC sensitization in TCRs above 1 in 1000 frequency. In comparison with controls, expanded TCRs gave rise to a significantly larger number of large CDR3 similarity clusters.

Original methodology: Per-sample TCR counts ranged from roughly 20,000 to 750,000, median about 90,000. TCRdb re-called the RACE reads through MiXCR, storing one row per CDR3 protein. Here the V and J calls rest on TCRdb's processing, not on the authors' analysis. This sample has 360,000 or so distinct CDR3 sequences, with about 6% found just once. Regarding time point: patch test 2, 6 weeks after DPC sensitization. Treatment specified: therapeutic diphenylcyclopropenone sensitization with weekly scalp DPC. This clonotype was seen ten or more times. Antigen unknown. The V gene end was trimmed by 1 base and the J gene end by 2 bases; junction bases not matched to a gene: 4. Germline assignment: CDR1 SGHTA and CDR2 FQGNSA. CDR3 length: 15 amino acids.

Sequences were derived from whole blood, sampled in connection with sensitization to the hapten diphenylcyclopropenone (DPC). The clonotype originates from a woman aged 18-29 years with alopecia areata. Some clones in this sample may be carry-over from other donors' samples. The V gene is TRBV7-2, the J gene TRBJ1-1; TRBD1 matches at 7 bases. CDR3 sequence (DNA): TGTGCCAGCAGCTTAGGTGCAGGGGGAAACACTGAAGCTTTCTTT. This codes for CASSLGAGGNTEAFF.